A selection of T cell receptor beta chains follows, all from one sample in a study of blood T cell repertoires in COVID-19. Here immunoSEQ multiplex PCR was the method, and the copy in TCRdb shows in-frame clones only, minus some. In the table there are fewer than 250,000 clones, around 82% of which are singletons. Sample: PBMCs or T cells enriched from blood (not recorded which). These receptors were obtained from a middle-aged woman who had been exposed to COVID-19. CDR3s include the opening cysteine and the closing phenylalanine or tryptophan. Each record gives: CDR3 DNA, CDR3 protein, J gene, clone size, V gene, D gene. D genes are given only for firm matches. Only some rows state a clone size, as once, few, many or a class for expanded clones.

DNA: TGTGCCAGCAGCTTAGGAGGTTTGGGGGGGGCGGGAGAGACCCAGTACTTC; CDR3: CASSLGGLGGAGETQYF; J: TRBJ2-5; size: .; V: TRBV7-2; D: .
DNA: TGTGCCAGCAGCTCCGGACAGGGTTCCTACAATGAGCAGTTCTTC; CDR3: CASSSGQGSYNEQFF; J: TRBJ2-1; size: few; V: TRBV6-4; D: TRBD1
DNA: TGTGCCAGCAGCTTAGCCCTAACTAGCCGGGAGACCCAGTACTTC; CDR3: CASSLALTSRETQYF; J: TRBJ2-5; size: .; V: TRBV7-9; D: .
DNA: TGCGCCAGCAGTCTCTCCACTTCCTACGAGCAGTACTTC; CDR3: CASSLSTSYEQYF; J: TRBJ2-7; size: .; V: TRBV5-1; D: .
DNA: TGTGCCAGCGCGGCGGGGGTCGGGAAACTGTTTTTT; CDR3: CASAAGVGKLFF; J: TRBJ1-4; size: .; V: TRBV7-2; D: .
DNA: TGTGCCAGCAGCCCTAGGACAGGGGTGAATTCACCCCTCCACTTT; CDR3: CASSPRTGVNSPLHF; J: TRBJ1-6; size: few; V: TRBV7-2; D: TRBD1
DNA: TGCGCCAGCAGTGACCGTTTCAGGGGGGAAGCTTTCTTT; CDR3: CASSDRFRGEAFF; J: TRBJ1-1; size: once; V: TRBV10-1; D: TRBD1
DNA: TGTGCCAGCAGCTTAGGGCGGGTAACGAACACCGGGGAGCTGTTTTTT; CDR3: CASSLGRVTNTGELFF; J: TRBJ2-2; size: .; V: TRBV11-2; D: .
DNA: TGTGCCAGCAGGTATACAGGGAGTGGAAACACCATATATTTT; CDR3: CASRYTGSGNTIYF; J: TRBJ1-3; size: .; V: TRBV6-5; D: .
DNA: TGTGCCAGCAGCGCAGGCGCCGGGGAGCTGTTTTTT; CDR3: CASSAGAGELFF; J: TRBJ2-2; size: .; V: TRBV11-1; D: .
DNA: TGTGCCAGCAGCCAAGACAGGGCTAGCGGGGATAGTAACACCGGGGAGCTGTTTTTT; CDR3: CASSQDRASGDSNTGELFF; J: TRBJ2-2; size: .; V: TRBV4-2; D: TRBD2
DNA: TGTGCCAGCTCTCAAGACAGGGGGACATTCTATGGCTACACCTTC; CDR3: CASSQDRGTFYGYTF; J: TRBJ1-2; size: .; V: TRBV18; D: TRBD1
DNA: TGTGCCAGTACCATGACTCCGGGACAGGGGGCTGCCGGCACAGATACGCAGTATTTT; CDR3: CASTMTPGQGAAGTDTQYF; J: TRBJ2-3; size: .; V: TRBV19; D: TRBD1
DNA: TGCGCCAGCAGCCAAGTCACAGACTACGAGCAGTACTTC; CDR3: CASSQVTDYEQYF; J: TRBJ2-7; size: .; V: TRBV4-1; D: .
DNA: TGTGCCAGCAAGGCGGGGGCGGGGGTGCACACTGAAGCTTTCTTT; CDR3: CASKAGAGVHTEAFF; J: TRBJ1-1; size: .; V: TRBV28; D: .
DNA: TGTGCCAGATCCCCCGACAGGGGGCTTAGTGAAAAACTGTTTTTT; CDR3: CARSPDRGLSEKLFF; J: TRBJ1-4; size: .; V: TRBV19; D: TRBD1
DNA: TGTGCCAGCAGTCTAGGACTAGCGGGGGCTAGCACAGATACGCAGTATTTT; CDR3: CASSLGLAGASTDTQYF; J: TRBJ2-3; size: .; V: TRBV28; D: TRBD2
DNA: TGTGCCAGCAGGATACGGACAGGTGCTCAGCCCCAGCATTTT; CDR3: CASRIRTGAQPQHF; J: TRBJ1-5; size: .; V: TRBV6-5; D: TRBD1
DNA: TGTGCCAGCAGCCTCCGTATAGACTACACCTTC; CDR3: CASSLRIDYTF; J: TRBJ1-2; size: .; V: TRBV5-8; D: .
DNA: TGCGCCAGCAGCTTAGGACAGGTGGATGGCTACACCTTC; CDR3: CASSLGQVDGYTF; J: TRBJ1-2; size: once; V: TRBV5-1; D: TRBD1
DNA: TGCAGCGTTGGGAGACAGTCTCAAGAGACCCAGTACTTC; CDR3: CSVGRQSQETQYF; J: TRBJ2-5; size: once; V: TRBV29-1; D: .
DNA: TGTGCCATCATGGAACAGGGAAACTATGGCTACACCTTC; CDR3: CAIMEQGNYGYTF; J: TRBJ1-2; size: .; V: TRBV10-3; D: .
DNA: TGTGCCAGCAGTGAAGCCCCAAGAGGGGAGCAGTACTTC; CDR3: CASSEAPRGEQYF; J: TRBJ2-7; size: .; V: TRBV6-1; D: .
DNA: TGTGCCAGTAGTCCGGGGACAGGGGTAGATACGCAGTATTTT; CDR3: CASSPGTGVDTQYF; J: TRBJ2-3; size: few; V: TRBV19; D: TRBD1
DNA: TGCGCCAGCAGCTTGGGACAGGGGAGTCAGCCCCAGCATTTT; CDR3: CASSLGQGSQPQHF; J: TRBJ1-5; size: .; V: TRBV5-1; D: TRBD1
DNA: TGTGCCAGCAGCTTTTATCAGGACTTCTATGGCTACACCTTC; CDR3: CASSFYQDFYGYTF; J: TRBJ1-2; size: .; V: TRBV7-2; D: .
DNA: TGCGCCAGCAGCTTGGACGGTGTGAATCAGCCCCAGCATTTT; CDR3: CASSLDGVNQPQHF; J: TRBJ1-5; size: .; V: TRBV5-1; D: .
DNA: TGTGCCAGCAGTGTTAGCCAAAACACTGAAGCTTTCTTT; CDR3: CASSVSQNTEAFF; J: TRBJ1-1; size: .; V: TRBV2; D: .
DNA: TGTGCCAGCAGCGTTGGAGGGGGGGACACTGAAGCTTTCTTT; CDR3: CASSVGGGDTEAFF; J: TRBJ1-1; size: .; V: TRBV9; D: .
DNA: TGTGCCAGCAGTTTTCAGGGGAACTATGGCTACACCTTC; CDR3: CASSFQGNYGYTF; J: TRBJ1-2; size: .; V: TRBV6-5; D: .
DNA: TGTGCCAGCAGCATTAGGACAGATAATAATTCACCCCTCCACTTT; CDR3: CASSIRTDNNSPLHF; J: TRBJ1-6; size: .; V: TRBV7-9; D: .
DNA: TGTGCCAGCAGGAGAAGGGGGGGCCGGCGGGGCTACACCTTC; CDR3: CASRRRGGRRGYTF; J: TRBJ1-2; size: once; V: TRBV25-1; D: .
DNA: TGTGCCAGCAGTTATAGCGGGGGGACCTCCTACGAGCAGTACTTC; CDR3: CASSYSGGTSYEQYF; J: TRBJ2-7; size: .; V: TRBV6-6; D: TRBD2
DNA: TGCGCCAGCAGCCAAGGGGTTCGAGGGCCTCAGCCCCAGCATTTT; CDR3: CASSQGVRGPQPQHF; J: TRBJ1-5; size: .; V: TRBV4-3; D: .
DNA: TGCGCCAGCAGCCCTAACTTAGCGGGGGGGCCAGATACGCAGTATTTT; CDR3: CASSPNLAGGPDTQYF; J: TRBJ2-3; size: .; V: TRBV5-1; D: TRBD2
DNA: TGTGCCAGCAGCTTAGATTTCTCCAGCACCATATATTTT; CDR3: CASSLDFSSTIYF; J: TRBJ1-3; size: .; V: TRBV11-2; D: .
DNA: TGTGCCAGCACTGACAGTATTAGCAATCAGCCCCAGCATTTT; CDR3: CASTDSISNQPQHF; J: TRBJ1-5; size: few; V: TRBV28; D: .
DNA: TGTGCCAGCAGCCAAGATGCGCGTTTTGGGCACGAGCAGTACTTC; CDR3: CASSQDARFGHEQYF; J: TRBJ2-7; size: .; V: TRBV14; D: .
DNA: TGTGCCATCAGCGTTACAGTCGGGGAGCTGTTTTTT; CDR3: CAISVTVGELFF; J: TRBJ2-2; size: few; V: TRBV10-3; D: .
DNA: TGTGCCAGCAGTCTCACCGGTACCTACGAGCAGTACTTC; CDR3: CASSLTGTYEQYF; J: TRBJ2-7; size: .; V: TRBV6-5; D: .
DNA: TGCAGCGACCTAATCGTGGGGGCCTCAAGGGATACGCAGTATTTT; CDR3: CSDLIVGASRDTQYF; J: TRBJ2-3; size: .; V: TRBV29-1; D: .